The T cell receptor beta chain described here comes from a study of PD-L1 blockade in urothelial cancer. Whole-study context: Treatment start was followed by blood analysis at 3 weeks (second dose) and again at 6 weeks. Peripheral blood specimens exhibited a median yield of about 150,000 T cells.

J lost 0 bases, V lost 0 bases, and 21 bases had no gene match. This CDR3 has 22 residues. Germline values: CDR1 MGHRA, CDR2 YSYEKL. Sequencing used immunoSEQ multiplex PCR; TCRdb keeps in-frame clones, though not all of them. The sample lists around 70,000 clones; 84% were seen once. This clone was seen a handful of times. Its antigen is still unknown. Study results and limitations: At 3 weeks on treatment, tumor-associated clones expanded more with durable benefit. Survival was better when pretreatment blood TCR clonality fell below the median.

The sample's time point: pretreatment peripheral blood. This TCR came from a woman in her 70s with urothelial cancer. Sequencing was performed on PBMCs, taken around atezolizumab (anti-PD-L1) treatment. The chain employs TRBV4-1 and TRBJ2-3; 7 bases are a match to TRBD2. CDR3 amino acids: CASSQDPPVLAGVGASTDTQYF. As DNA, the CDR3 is TGCGCCAGCAGCCAAGACCCCCCGGTATTGGCGGGAGTAGGGGCTAGCACAGATACGCAGTATTTT.